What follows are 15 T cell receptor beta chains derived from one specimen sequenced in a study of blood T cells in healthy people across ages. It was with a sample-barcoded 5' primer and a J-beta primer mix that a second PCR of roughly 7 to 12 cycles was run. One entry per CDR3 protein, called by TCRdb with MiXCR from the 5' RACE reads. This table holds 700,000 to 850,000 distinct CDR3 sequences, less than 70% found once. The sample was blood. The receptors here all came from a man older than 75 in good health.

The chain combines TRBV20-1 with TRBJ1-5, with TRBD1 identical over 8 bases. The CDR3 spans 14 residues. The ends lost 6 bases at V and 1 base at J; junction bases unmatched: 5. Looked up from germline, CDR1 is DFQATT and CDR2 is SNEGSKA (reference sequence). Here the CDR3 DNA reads TGCAGTGCCCCGGACAGGGAGAGCAATCAGCCCCAGCATTTT. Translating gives CSAPDRESNQPQHF.

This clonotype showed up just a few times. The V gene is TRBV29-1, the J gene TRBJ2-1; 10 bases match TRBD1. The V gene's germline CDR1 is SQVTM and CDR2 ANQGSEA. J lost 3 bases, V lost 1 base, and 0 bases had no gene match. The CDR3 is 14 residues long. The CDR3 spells CSVEGTGGYNEQFF. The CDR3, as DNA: TGCAGCGTTGAAGGGACAGGGGGCTACAATGAGCAGTTCTTC.

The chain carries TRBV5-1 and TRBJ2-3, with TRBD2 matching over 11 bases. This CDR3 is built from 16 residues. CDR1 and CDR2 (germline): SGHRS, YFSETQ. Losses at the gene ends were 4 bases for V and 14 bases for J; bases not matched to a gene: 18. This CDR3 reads CASSLELAGARRYAYF. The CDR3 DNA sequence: TGCGCCAGCAGCCTCGAACTAGCGGGAGCAAGGAGATACGCGTATTTT.

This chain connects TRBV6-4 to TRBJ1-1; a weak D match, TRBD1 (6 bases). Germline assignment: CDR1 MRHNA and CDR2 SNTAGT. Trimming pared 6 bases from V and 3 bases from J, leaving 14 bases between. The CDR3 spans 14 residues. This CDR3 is CASSVRGGDTEAFF. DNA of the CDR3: TGTGCCAGCAGCGTCAGGGGTGGAGACACTGAAGCTTTCTTT.

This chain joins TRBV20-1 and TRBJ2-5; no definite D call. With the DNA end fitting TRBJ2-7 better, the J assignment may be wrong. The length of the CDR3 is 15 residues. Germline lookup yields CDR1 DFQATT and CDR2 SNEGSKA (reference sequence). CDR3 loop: CSARRPTDGTGEQYF. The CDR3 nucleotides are TGCAGTGCTAGACGCCCCACAGACGGTACGGGCGAGCAGTACTTC.

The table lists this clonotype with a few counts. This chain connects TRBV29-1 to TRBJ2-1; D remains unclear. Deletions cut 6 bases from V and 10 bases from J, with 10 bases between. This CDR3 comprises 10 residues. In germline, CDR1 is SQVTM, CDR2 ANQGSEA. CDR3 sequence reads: CSVGFTEQFF. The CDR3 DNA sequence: TGCAGCGTGGGTTTTACCGAGCAGTTCTTC.

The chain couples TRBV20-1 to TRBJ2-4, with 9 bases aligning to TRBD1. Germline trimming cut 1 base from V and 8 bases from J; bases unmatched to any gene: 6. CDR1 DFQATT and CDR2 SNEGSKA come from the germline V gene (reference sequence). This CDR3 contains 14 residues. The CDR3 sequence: CSARGGTGGYIQYF. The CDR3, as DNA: TGCAGTGCTAGAGGGGGAACAGGGGGCTACATTCAGTACTTC.

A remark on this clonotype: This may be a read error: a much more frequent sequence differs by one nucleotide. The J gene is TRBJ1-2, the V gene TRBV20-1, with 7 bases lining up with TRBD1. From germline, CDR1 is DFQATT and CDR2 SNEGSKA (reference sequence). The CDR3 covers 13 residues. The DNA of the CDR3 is TGCAGTGCTAGAGCGGACAGGCTCATTGGCCACACCTTC. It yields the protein CSARADRLIGHTF.

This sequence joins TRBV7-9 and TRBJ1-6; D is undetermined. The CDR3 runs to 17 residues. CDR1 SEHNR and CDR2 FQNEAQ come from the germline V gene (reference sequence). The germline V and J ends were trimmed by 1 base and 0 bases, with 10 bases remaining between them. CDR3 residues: CASSLVAGSSYNSPLHF. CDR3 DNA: TGTGCCAGCAGCTTAGTTGCAGGAAGCTCCTATAATTCACCCCTCCACTTT.

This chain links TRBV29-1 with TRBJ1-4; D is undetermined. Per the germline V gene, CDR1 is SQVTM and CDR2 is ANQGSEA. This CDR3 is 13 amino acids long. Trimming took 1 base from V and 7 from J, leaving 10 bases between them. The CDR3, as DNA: TGCAGCGTTGAAGGGGTTGGGAGTGAAAAACTGTTTTTT. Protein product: CSVEGVGSEKLFF. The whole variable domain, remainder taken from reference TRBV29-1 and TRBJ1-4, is SAVISQKPSRDICQRGTSLTIQCQVDSQVTMMFWYRQQPGQSLTLIATANQGSEATYESGFVIDKFPISRPNLTFSTLTVSNMSPEDSSIYLCSVEGVGSEKLFFGSGTQLSVL.

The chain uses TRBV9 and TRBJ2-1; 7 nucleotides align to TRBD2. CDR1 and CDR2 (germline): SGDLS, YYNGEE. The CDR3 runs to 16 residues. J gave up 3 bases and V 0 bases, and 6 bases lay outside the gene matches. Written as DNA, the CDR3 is TGTGCCAGCAGCGTAGAGGCTAGCGGCCGCTACAATGAGCAGTTCTTC. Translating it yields CASSVEASGRYNEQFF. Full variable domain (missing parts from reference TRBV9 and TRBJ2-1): DSGVTQTPKHLITATGQRVTLRCSPRSGDLSVYWYQQSLDQGLQFLIQYYNGEERAKGNILERFSAQQFPDLHSELNLSSLELGDSALYFCASSVEASGRYNEQFFGPGTRLTVL.

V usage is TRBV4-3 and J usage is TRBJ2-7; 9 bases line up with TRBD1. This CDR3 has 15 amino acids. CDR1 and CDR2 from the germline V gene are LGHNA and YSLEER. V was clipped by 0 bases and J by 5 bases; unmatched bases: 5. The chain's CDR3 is CASSQDVGQGHEQYF. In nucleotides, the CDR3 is TGCGCCAGCAGCCAAGATGTGGGACAGGGTCACGAGCAGTACTTC.

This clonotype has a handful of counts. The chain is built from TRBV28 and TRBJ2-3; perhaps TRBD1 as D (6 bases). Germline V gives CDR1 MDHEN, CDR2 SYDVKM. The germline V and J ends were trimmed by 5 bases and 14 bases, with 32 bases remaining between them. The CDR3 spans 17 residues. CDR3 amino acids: CASSGQRGSWVHRYAYF. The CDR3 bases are TGTGCCAGCAGTGGGCAGAGGGGGTCGTGGGTCCACAGATACGCGTATTTT. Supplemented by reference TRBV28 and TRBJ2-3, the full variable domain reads DVKVTQSSRYLVKRTGEKVFLECVQDMDHENMFWYRQDPGLGLRLIYFSYDVKMKEKGDIPEGYSVSREKKERFSLILESASTNQTSMYLCASSGQRGSWVHRYAYFGPGTRLTVL.

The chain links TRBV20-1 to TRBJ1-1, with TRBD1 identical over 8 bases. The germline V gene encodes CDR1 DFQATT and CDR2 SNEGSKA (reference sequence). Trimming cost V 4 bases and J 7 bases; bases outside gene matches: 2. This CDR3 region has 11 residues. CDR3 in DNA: TGCAGTGCTACCGACAGGGGTGAAGCTTTCTTT. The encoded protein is CSATDRGEAFF.

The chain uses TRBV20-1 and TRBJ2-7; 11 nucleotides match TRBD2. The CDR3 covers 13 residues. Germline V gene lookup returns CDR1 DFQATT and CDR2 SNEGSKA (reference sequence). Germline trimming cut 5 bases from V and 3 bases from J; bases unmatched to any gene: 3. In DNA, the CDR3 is TGCAGTGCTCCCCTAGCGGGGGGCTACGAGCAGTACTTC. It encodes CSAPLAGGYEQYF.